Listed here are 24 T cell receptor beta chains from one sample, sequenced in a study of T cells in Graves' hyperthyroidism and ophthalmopathy. RNA transcripts gave rise to amplified TCR beta CDR3 regions. Using the HTBI primer set, a first-round RT-PCR was run on the TCR CDR3. TCRdb redid the calling of the multiplex PCR reads with MiXCR, one entry per CDR3 protein. The data contain approximately 34,000 distinct CDR3 sequences, approximately 52% of them singletons. The sequencing sample was made of blood. These receptors were taken from a woman aged 40-49 years with Graves' ophthalmopathy.

The gene calls are TRBV28 and TRBJ2-3, with 7 bases identical to TRBD2. This CDR3 comprises 14 residues. With V trimmed by 10 bases and J by 3 bases, 10 bases remained unmatched. Per germline, CDR1 MDHEN and CDR2 SYDVKM. The DNA for the CDR3 is TGTGCCATCGACCCTTTGGGGGGGACAGATACGCAGTATTTT. Protein product: CAIDPLGGTDTQYF.

There are many counts of this clonotype. The chain carries TRBV24-1 and TRBJ2-7, with D uncertain. CDR1 and CDR2 (germline): KGHDR, SFDVKD. This CDR3 region has 11 residues. The CDR3 bases are TGTGCACCTCCGTGCTCCTACGAGCAGTACTTC. This translates into CAPPCSYEQYF.

The chain's CDR3 is CASSLALSDKEQYF. CDR3 in DNA: TGTGCCAGCAGCTTAGCCCTCTCCGACAAGGAGCAGTACTTC. The chain joins TRBV11-2 to TRBJ2-7; D remains unclear. The V gene lost 1 base and the J gene lost 7 bases, with 14 bases spanning the gap. The CDR3 runs to 14 residues. Germline V gene data show CDR1 as SGHAT and CDR2 as FQNNGV.

This clonotype is medium-sized. The chain recombines TRBV10-3 with TRBJ1-1; D perhaps matches TRBD1 (5 bases). Looked up from germline, CDR1 is ENHRY and CDR2 is SYGVKD. Trimming pared 11 bases from V and 0 bases from J, leaving 13 bases between. This CDR3 has 13 residues. The CDR3 loop is CAATATMNTEAFF. The DNA of the CDR3 is TGTGCCGCGACAGCTACGATGAACACTGAAGCTTTCTTT.

The V call is TRBV25-1, the J call TRBJ2-1; TRBD2 might be the D (6 bases). This CDR3 is built from 21 residues. Germline lookup yields CDR1 MGHDK and CDR2 SYGVNS. The V end was cut by 3 bases, the J end by 0 bases, with 27 bases between. The CDR3 coding sequence is TGTGCCAGCAGTGACCCCAGCAGCCCACGTGGGGGAGGTTTCTCCTACAATGAGCAGTTCTTC. Translated: CASSDPSSPRGGGFSYNEQFF.

This chain uses TRBV7-4 with TRBJ1-4; unclear D gene. The CDR3 contains 16 residues. V was pared by 0 bases and J by 7 bases, with 15 bases between. The germline V gene has CDR1 SGHVT and CDR2 SQSDAQ. CDR3 protein: CASSLAPTSSSEKLFF. CDR3 bases: TGTGCCAGCAGCTTAGCTCCTACGAGCAGTAGTGAAAAACTGTTTTTT. The full variable domain, completed using reference TRBV7-4 and TRBJ1-4, is GAGVSQSPRYKVAKRGRDVALRCDSISGHVTLYWYRQTLGQGSEVLTYSQSDAQRDKSGRPSGRFSAERPERSVSTLKIQRTEQGDSAVYLCASSLAPTSSSEKLFFGSGTQLSVL.

The CDR3 nucleotides are TGTGCCATCAGTGGGTCCGGGACTGAAGCTTTCTTT. As protein: CAISGSGTEAFF. The chain is built from TRBV10-3 and TRBJ1-1; no clear D gene. V lost 4 bases, J lost 5 bases, and 8 bases lay in between. This CDR3 has 12 amino acids. Germline V gene sequence: CDR1 ENHRY, CDR2 SYGVKD.

Note on this clonotype: One end of the junction is discordant with germline, which a read error may explain. V and J are TRBV2 and TRBJ1-5; D unresolved. The V gene's germline CDR1 is SNHLY and CDR2 FYNNEI. This CDR3 region has 15 residues. DNA for the CDR3: TGTGCCAGCAGTGAAGCGGAGAGAGTGGGTGAGCCCGAGCATTTT. Protein: CASSEAERVGEPEHF.

As regards this clonotype: One junction end does not reproduce the germline sequence, and a read error may be involved. This chain connects TRBV10-3 to TRBJ2-1; D call uncertain. The CDR3 contains 11 residues. From germline, CDR1 is ENHRY and CDR2 SYGVKD. CDR3 in DNA: TGTGCCTTCAGTGTCTGTAATGAGCCGTTCTTC. Translation: CAFSVCNEPFF.

This clonotype has a count of ten or more. V is TRBV6-5 and J is TRBJ2-7, with D perhaps TRBD1 (5 bases). This CDR3 comprises 14 residues. Trimming removed 7 bases at V and 9 bases at J, with 22 bases between. Germline CDR1 is MNHEY and CDR2 is SVGAGI. CDR3 in amino acids: CASNTGSSVSGQYF. The CDR3 DNA is TGTGCCAGCAATACAGGTTCTTCGGTTTCCGGGCAGTACTTC.

This clonotype showed up many times. This chain uses TRBV3-1 with TRBJ2-3; D is unclear. Between the trimmed V and J ends, which lost 0 bases and 4 bases, there was a span of 8 bases. The germline CDR1 and CDR2 sequences are LGHDT and YNNKEL (reference sequence). CDR3 length: 14 residues. CDR3: CASSQDRLPDTQYF. CDR3 nucleotide sequence: TGTGCCAGCAGCCAAGATAGGTTACCAGATACGCAGTATTTT.

Ten or more counts support this clonotype. The chain has TRBV12-3 or TRBV12-4 and TRBJ1-2; D perhaps matches TRBD1 (5 bases). This CDR3 contains 14 residues. V was trimmed by 6 bases and J by 4 bases, leaving 15 bases between them. This chain's CDR3 is CASRSGNLGYGYTF. As DNA, the CDR3 is TGTGCCAGCAGGTCAGGGAATTTAGGCTATGGCTACACCTTC.

Many counts were recorded for this clonotype. Here the CDR3 reads CASSNRYAYEQYF. The CDR3 DNA is TGTGCCAGCAGTAACAGATACGCCTACGAGCAGTACTTC. V is TRBV6-2 or TRBV6-3 and J is TRBJ2-7; the D is unclear. The germline gives CDR1 MNHEY, CDR2 SVGEGT. The CDR3 has 13 residues. The germline V and J ends were trimmed by 5 bases and 2 bases, with 10 bases remaining between them.

The chain has TRBV10-1 and TRBJ2-7; no firm D call. Germline lookup yields CDR1 WNHNN and CDR2 SYGVQD (reference sequence). The CDR3 contains 10 residues. With 6 bases removed from V and 2 bases from J, the gap between germline ends came to 2 bases. The CDR3 bases are TGCGCCAGCAGGGCCTACGAGCAGTACTTC. The encoded protein is CASRAYEQYF.

With respect to this clonotype: The missing conserved phenylalanine or tryptophan at the end of this CDR3 makes a read error likely. The rearrangement links TRBV6-6 to TRBJ1-2, with 7 positions matching TRBD1. Trimming at V came to 4 bases and at J to 5 bases, leaving 1 base not matched to a gene. Germline V gives CDR1 MNHNY, CDR2 SVGAGI (reference sequence). The CDR3 is made up of 12 amino acids. The CDR3 here is CASSLTGYGYTV. CDR3 bases: TGTGCCAGCAGTTTGACAGGGTATGGCTACACCGTC.

The rearrangement uses TRBV7-9 and TRBJ1-2, with D possibly matching TRBD1 (5 bases). The CDR3 length is 14 residues. Germline-derived CDR1 and CDR2 are SEHNR and FQNEAQ (reference sequence). The ends were cut back, 2 bases at V and 8 bases at J, with 15 bases in the middle. CDR3 sequence (DNA): TGTGCCAGCAGCTTAACCGGGGGATGGAAGGGCTACACCTTC. It translates to CASSLTGGWKGYTF.

This clonotype was found many times. This chain joins TRBV28 and TRBJ2-5; tentatively, D is TRBD1 (6 bases). CDR3 length: 14 amino acids. Germline CDR1 is MDHEN and CDR2 is SYDVKM. With 2 bases removed from V and 2 bases from J, the gap between germline ends came to 9 bases. For the CDR3, the DNA is TGTGCCAGCAGTTTAGGTGGACAGCAAGAGACCCAGTACTTC. Its translation: CASSLGGQQETQYF.

This clonotype was seen only a few times. The V call is TRBV6-5, the J call TRBJ1-1; 8 bases map to TRBD1. V lost 5 bases to trimming and J lost 4 bases; unmatched junction nucleotides: 15. Germline loops: CDR1 MNHEY, CDR2 SVGAGI. The CDR3 covers 17 residues. The CDR3 region is CASSTGQGALWVTEAFF. DNA for the CDR3: TGTGCCAGCAGTACCGGCCAGGGGGCTCTTTGGGTCACTGAAGCTTTCTTT.

Many counts were recorded for this clonotype. V gene TRBV4-2 combines with J gene TRBJ2-6; no clear D gene. V lost 3 bases and J 0 bases, leaving 6 bases between the germline ends. Germline CDR1 reads LGHNA; CDR2 reads YNFKEQ. The CDR3 is made up of 15 amino acids. CDR3 DNA: TGTGCCAGCAGCCACAGGTACTCTGGGGCCAACGTCCTGACTTTC. As protein: CASSHRYSGANVLTF.

On this clonotype itself: A read error may produce the germline difference seen at one junction end. The V gene is TRBV7-9, the J gene TRBJ2-7; a possible D gene is TRBD2 (5 bases). Germline values: CDR1 SEHNR, CDR2 FQNEAQ (reference sequence). The CDR3 runs 11 residues. The CDR3 DNA sequence: TGTGCCAGCATCCGCCCCGGGGAGCTGTACTTC. Protein product: CASIRPGELYF.

This clonotype was counted many times. The V and J genes are TRBV6-5 and TRBJ2-7; D not certain. The germline V gene encodes CDR1 MNHEY and CDR2 SVGAGI. This CDR3 comprises 14 residues. Trimming removed 6 bases from V and 6 bases from J, with 18 bases in between. For the CDR3, the DNA is TGTGCCAGCAGCCTGTCGGTTACGACTTTCGAGCAGTACTTC. Its translation: CASSLSVTTFEQYF.

This clonotype occurred once. The chain uses TRBV10-3 and TRBJ2-7; TRBD1 matches 7 bases. The V and J ends lost 7 bases and 3 bases, in that order; junction bases with no gene match: 6. CDR1 and CDR2 from the germline V gene are ENHRY and SYGVKD. There are 13 residues in the CDR3. Here the CDR3 DNA reads TGTGCCATCAAGCTCGGGACAGACTACGAGCAGTACTTC. Its translation: CAIKLGTDYEQYF.

Comments on this clonotype: Just one base apart from a much larger clone, this may be a read error. V usage is TRBV28 and J usage is TRBJ2-3; D is perhaps TRBD1 (6 bases). The germline V gene encodes CDR1 MDHEN and CDR2 SYDVKM. The CDR3 has 14 residues. V was clipped by 11 bases and J by 0 bases, with 15 bases between them. The CDR3 DNA follows: TGTGCCGGTCTCGGGACATATAGCACAGATACGCAGTATTTT. Its protein product is CAGLGTYSTDTQYF. Full variable domain (remainder filled in from reference TRBV28 and TRBJ2-3): DVKVTQSSRYLVKRTGEKVFLECVQDMDHENMFWYRQDPGLGLRLIYFSYDVKMKEKGDIPEGYSVSREKKERFSLILESASTNQTSMYLCAGLGTYSTDTQYFGPGTRLTVL.

Details on this clonotype: The CDR3 does not close with the conserved phenylalanine or tryptophan, likely indicating a read error. This chain connects TRBV12-3 or TRBV12-4 to TRBJ2-2; the D is unclear. Trimming removed 7 bases at V and 7 bases at J, with 7 bases between. The CDR3 is 11 residues long. The CDR3 spells CASNTNGELFC. CDR3 DNA sequence: TGTGCCAGCAATACCAACGGGGAGCTGTTTTGT.